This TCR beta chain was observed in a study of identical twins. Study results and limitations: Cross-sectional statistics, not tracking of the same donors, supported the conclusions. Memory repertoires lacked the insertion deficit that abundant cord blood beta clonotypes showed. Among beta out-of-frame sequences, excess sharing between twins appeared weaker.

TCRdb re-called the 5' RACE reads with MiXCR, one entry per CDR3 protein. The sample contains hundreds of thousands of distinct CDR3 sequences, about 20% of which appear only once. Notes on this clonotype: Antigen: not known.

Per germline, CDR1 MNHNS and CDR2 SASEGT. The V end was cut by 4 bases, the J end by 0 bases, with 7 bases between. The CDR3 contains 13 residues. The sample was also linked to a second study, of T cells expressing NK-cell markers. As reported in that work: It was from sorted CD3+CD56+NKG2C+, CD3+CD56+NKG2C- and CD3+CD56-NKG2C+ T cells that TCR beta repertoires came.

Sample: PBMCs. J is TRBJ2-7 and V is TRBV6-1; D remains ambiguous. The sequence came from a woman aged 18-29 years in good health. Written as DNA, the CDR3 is TGTGCCAGCAGTGTTAGCTACTCCTACGAGCAGTACTTC. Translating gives CASSVSYSYEQYF.